This TCR beta chain emerged from a study of regulatory dendritic cells for organ transplantation. General study findings and limits: The most alloreactive TCR clonotypes were found in resting memory CD8+ cells. Memory T cells were less diverse than naive, with memory CD8+ most oligoclonal.

CD4+ or CD8+ T cells were sorted as naive CD45RA+ or memory CD45RO+. About this clone: The antigen is undetermined.

Measured with immunoSEQ multiplex PCR; TCRdb has only the in-frame clones, and not every one. Of under 50,000 clones listed, about 90% are singletons. Trimming shortened V by 4 bases and J by 8 bases, and 11 bases separated the two germline ends. In germline, CDR1 is GTSNPN, CDR2 SVGIG (reference sequence). The CDR3 is made up of 11 amino acids. This chain joins TRBV30 and TRBJ1-1; D not resolved. The sequence came from a human donor in good health. The specimen sequenced was naive CD8+ T cells from blood. Specified subset: CD45RA+ naive T cells. This CDR3 is CAWMALVEAFF. CDR3 coding DNA: TGTGCCTGGATGGCTTTGGTGGAAGCTTTCTTT.